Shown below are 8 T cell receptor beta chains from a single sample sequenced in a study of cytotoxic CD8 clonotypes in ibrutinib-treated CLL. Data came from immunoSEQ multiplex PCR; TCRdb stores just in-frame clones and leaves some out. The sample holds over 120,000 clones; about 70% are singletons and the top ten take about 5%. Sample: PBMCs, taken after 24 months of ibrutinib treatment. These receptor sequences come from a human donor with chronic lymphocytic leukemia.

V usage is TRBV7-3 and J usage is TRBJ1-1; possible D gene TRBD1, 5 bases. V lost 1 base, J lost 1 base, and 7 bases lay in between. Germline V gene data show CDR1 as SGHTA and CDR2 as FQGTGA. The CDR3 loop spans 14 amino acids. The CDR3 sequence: CASSLIGGNTEAFF. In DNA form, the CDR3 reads TGTGCCAGCAGCTTAATTGGGGGGAACACTGAAGCTTTCTTT.

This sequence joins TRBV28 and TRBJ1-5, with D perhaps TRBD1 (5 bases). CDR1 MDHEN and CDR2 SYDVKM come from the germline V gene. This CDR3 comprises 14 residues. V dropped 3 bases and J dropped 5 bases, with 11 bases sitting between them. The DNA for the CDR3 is TGTGCCAGCAGTTTTAGGGGTACTTATCAGCCCCAGCATTTT. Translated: CASSFRGTYQPQHF.

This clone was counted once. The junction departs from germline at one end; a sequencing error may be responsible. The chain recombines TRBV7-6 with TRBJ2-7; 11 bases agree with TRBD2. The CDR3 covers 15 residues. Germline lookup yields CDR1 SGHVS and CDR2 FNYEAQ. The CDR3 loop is CASSLAGGQTYEQYF. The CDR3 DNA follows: TGTGCCAGCAGCCTAGCGGGGGGCCAGACCTACGAGCAGTACTTC.

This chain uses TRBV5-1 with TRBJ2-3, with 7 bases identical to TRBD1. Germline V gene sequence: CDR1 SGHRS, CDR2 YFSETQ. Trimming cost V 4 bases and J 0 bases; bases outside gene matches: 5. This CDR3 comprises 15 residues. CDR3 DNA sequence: TGCGCCAGCAGCCCGGGACAGACGAGCACAGATACGCAGTATTTT. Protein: CASSPGQTSTDTQYF.

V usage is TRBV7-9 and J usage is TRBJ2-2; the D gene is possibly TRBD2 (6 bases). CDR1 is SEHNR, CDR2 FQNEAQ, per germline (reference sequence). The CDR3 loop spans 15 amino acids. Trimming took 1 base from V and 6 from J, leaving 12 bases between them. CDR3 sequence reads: CASSLGGGAAGELFF. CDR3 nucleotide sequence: TGTGCCAGCAGCTTAGGCGGAGGGGCGGCCGGGGAGCTGTTTTTT.

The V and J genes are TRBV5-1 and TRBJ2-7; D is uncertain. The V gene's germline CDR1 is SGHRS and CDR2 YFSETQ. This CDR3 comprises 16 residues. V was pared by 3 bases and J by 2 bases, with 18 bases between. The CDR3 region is CASSSGRSPPTYEQYF. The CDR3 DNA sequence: TGCGCCAGCAGCTCCGGACGCTCCCCCCCCACCTACGAGCAGTACTTC.

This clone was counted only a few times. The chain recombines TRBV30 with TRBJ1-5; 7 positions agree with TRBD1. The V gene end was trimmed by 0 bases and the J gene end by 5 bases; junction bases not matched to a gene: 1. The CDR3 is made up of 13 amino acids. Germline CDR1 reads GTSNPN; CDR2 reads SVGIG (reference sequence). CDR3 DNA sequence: TGTGCCTGGAGTGTTGGACAGGATCAGCCCCAGCATTTT. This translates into CAWSVGQDQPQHF.

CDR3 amino acids: CASSLSMGPTDTQYF. The CDR3 bases are TGTGCCAGCAGCCTTTCCATGGGGCCCACAGATACGCAGTATTTT. The chain employs TRBV7-9 and TRBJ2-3; D is possibly TRBD1 (5 bases). The germline V gene encodes CDR1 SEHNR and CDR2 FQNEAQ (reference sequence). This CDR3 contains 15 residues. Trimming stripped 5 bases from V and 2 bases from J, with 14 bases between.